The next 32 T cell receptor beta chains were all read from a single sample in a study of blood T cell repertoires in COVID-19. Assay used: immunoSEQ multiplex PCR; TCRdb lists only in-frame clones, some missing. The sample shows about 99,000 clones, nearly 85% of them seen only once. Material: peripheral blood. The receptors here all came from a human donor in a cohort sampled during active or convalescent COVID-19.

CDR3 sequence: CASSVNLNSLQPQHF. CDR3 nucleotides: TGTGCCAGCAGTGTAAACCTCAACAGCCTTCAGCCCCAGCATTTT. V is TRBV2 and J is TRBJ1-5, with D hard to call. The V end lost 4 bases, the J end lost 6 bases, and 16 bases lay between the germline ends. The CDR3 sequence is 15 residues long. Germline loops: CDR1 SNHLY, CDR2 FYNNEI.

The gene calls are TRBV5-1 and TRBJ1-4; D gene ambiguous. This CDR3 comprises 15 residues. Trimming took off 3 bases at V and 3 bases at J, with 12 bases between the two ends. In germline, CDR1 is SGHRS, CDR2 YFSETQ. This chain's CDR3 is CASSWGRRSNEKLFF. CDR3 in DNA: TGCGCCAGCAGCTGGGGTCGGAGGTCTAATGAAAAACTGTTTTTT.

The DNA of the CDR3 is TGTGCCAGCAAGAGACTAGCGGGGGGACCAACAACAGATACGCAGTATTTT. Its protein is CASKRLAGGPTTDTQYF. This rearrangement joins TRBV2 to TRBJ2-3, with 13 bases that match TRBD2. V dropped 7 bases and J dropped 3; count of bases not matched to a gene: 10. Germline CDR1 and CDR2: SNHLY and FYNNEI. This CDR3 is 17 amino acids long.

This chain connects TRBV5-4 to TRBJ2-5; D not certain. The CDR3 has 14 amino acids. V was shortened by 1 base and J by 5 bases, with 12 bases between the two germline ends. Germline assignment: CDR1 SGHNT and CDR2 YYREEE (reference sequence). CDR3 DNA sequence: TGTGCCAGCAGCTTGAAGAACTTCCTCGAGACCCAGTACTTC. Its translation is CASSLKNFLETQYF. Filled out from reference TRBV5-4 and TRBJ2-5, the complete variable domain reads ETGVTQSPTHLIKTRGQQVTLRCSSQSGHNTVSWYQQALGQGPQFIFQYYREEENGRGNFPPRFSGLQFPNYSSELNVNALELDDSALYLCASSLKNFLETQYFGPGTRLLVL.

The chain links TRBV19 to TRBJ2-7; 7 nucleotides line up with TRBD2. Looked up from germline, CDR1 is LNHDA and CDR2 is SQIVND (reference sequence). The trim removed 3 bases at V and 2 bases at J, leaving 7 bases unmatched. The CDR3 sequence is 15 residues long. The CDR3 reads CASSMKGGGTYEQYF. CDR3 sequence (DNA): TGTGCCAGTAGTATGAAAGGCGGGGGAACCTACGAGCAGTACTTC.

CDR3 DNA: TGTGCCAGCAGCCCCCGGGTGGGGCCGAGGGATACGCAGTATTTT. This translates into CASSPRVGPRDTQYF. The rearrangement uses TRBV11-3 and TRBJ2-3, with D possibly TRBD1 on 5 matching bases. This CDR3 spans 15 amino acids. V shed 5 bases and J shed 6 bases, with 18 bases lying between them. CDR1 and CDR2 from the germline V gene are SGHNT and YENEEA.

The rearrangement joins TRBV25-1 to TRBJ1-2, with 8 bases that match TRBD1. This CDR3 spans 11 amino acids. The trim removed 6 bases at V and 6 bases at J, leaving 0 bases unmatched. Germline CDR1 is MGHDK and CDR2 is SYGVNS. DNA of the CDR3: TGTGCCAGCAGGACAGGGGATGGCTACACCTTC. Protein sequence: CASRTGDGYTF.

The chain combines TRBV3-1 (or the pseudogene TRBV3-2) with TRBJ2-2; D is unresolved. The V end was cut by 1 base, the J end by 2 bases, with 8 bases between. Germline V gene data show CDR1 as LGHDT and CDR2 as YNNKEL (reference sequence). CDR3 length equals 15 residues. Written as DNA, the CDR3 is TGTGCCAGCAGCCAAGCAACTATAAACACCGGGGAGCTGTTTTTT. It is translated as CASSQATINTGELFF.

The V call is TRBV29-1, the J call TRBJ2-2, with 11 bases matching TRBD2. The germline gives CDR1 SQVTM, CDR2 ANQGSEA. This CDR3 is built from 15 residues. The V segment lost 4 bases and the J segment 0 bases; nucleotides outside the gene matches: 1. CDR3 nucleotide sequence: TGCAGCGTTGCTAGCGGGGGGACGAACACCGGGGAGCTGTTTTTT. Its translation: CSVASGGTNTGELFF.

This clone has a single count. The CDR3 DNA follows: TGTGCCAGCAGCTTTAGTCAGGGGGCAGATACGCAGTATTTT. Amino acids: CASSFSQGADTQYF. The chain combines TRBV7-2 with TRBJ2-3; 7 bases map to TRBD1. Germline CDR1 is SGHTA and CDR2 is FQGNSA. This CDR3 spans 14 amino acids. The V segment lost 3 bases and the J segment 4 bases; nucleotides outside the gene matches: 4.

V gene TRBV28 combines with J gene TRBJ2-7; 9 bases line up with TRBD1. Germline values: CDR1 MDHEN, CDR2 SYDVKM. After removal of 2 bases from V and 7 bases from J, the junction contained 9 bases not matched to a gene. The CDR3 is 15 amino acids. The CDR3: CASSLARGQGQEQYF. The CDR3 DNA reads TGTGCCAGCAGTTTAGCGAGGGGACAGGGACAAGAGCAGTACTTC.

This chain links TRBV19 with TRBJ2-7; 10 bases fit TRBD2. J gave up 8 bases and V 5 bases, and 12 bases lay outside the gene matches. The CDR3 length is 15 residues. Per the germline V gene, CDR1 is LNHDA and CDR2 is SQIVND (reference sequence). The CDR3 loop reads CASSPRHSGGNQQYF. DNA for the CDR3: TGTGCCAGTAGTCCTCGCCATAGCGGGGGGAATCAGCAGTACTTC.

The CDR3 nucleotides are TGTGCCAGCAGTTTATGGATTCGAGGGAGGGGGGAGCAGTACTTC. Its translation is CASSLWIRGRGEQYF. The chain is built from TRBV28 and TRBJ2-7; tentative D call: TRBD2 (7 bases). Trimming pared 0 bases from V and 7 bases from J, leaving 16 bases between. The CDR3 totals 15 residues. CDR1 MDHEN and CDR2 SYDVKM come from the germline V gene.

The chain employs TRBV5-1 and TRBJ2-1, with 14 bases fitting TRBD2. Trimming removed 2 bases from V and 10 bases from J; junction bases left unmatched: 5. CDR3 length: 15 residues. The germline CDR1 and CDR2 sequences are SGHRS and YFSETQ. The CDR3, as DNA: TGCGCCAGCAGCTTAAGACTAGCGGGGGGGCAGGAGCAGTTCTTC. The encoded protein is CASSLRLAGGQEQFF.

This CDR3 is CASRPGHSNYGYTF. CDR3 DNA: TGTGCCAGCAGACCGGGACATTCTAACTATGGCTACACCTTC. This chain connects TRBV28 to TRBJ1-2; possible D gene TRBD1, 6 bases. This CDR3 is 14 amino acids long. Germline V gives CDR1 MDHEN, CDR2 SYDVKM. V lost 6 bases, J lost 0 bases, and 11 bases lay in between.

This clone was recorded a few times. The V call is TRBV7-9, the J call TRBJ2-7; 11 nucleotides align to TRBD2. The CDR3 has 15 residues. The ends lost 4 bases at V and 4 bases at J; junction bases unmatched: 6. The germline V gene encodes CDR1 SEHNR and CDR2 FQNEAQ (reference sequence). CDR3 residues: CASSSPTSGVYEQYF. CDR3 coding DNA: TGTGCCAGCAGCTCCCCGACTAGCGGGGTGTACGAGCAGTACTTC.

V usage is TRBV18 and J usage is TRBJ1-1; 10 bases match TRBD1. J lost 4 bases, V lost 3 bases, and 8 bases had no gene match. This CDR3 region has 16 residues. Germline V gene lookup returns CDR1 KGHSH and CDR2 LQKENI. The CDR3 nucleotides read TGTGCCAGCTCACCGGAGACAGGGGGCCGGGGCACTGAAGCTTTCTTT. This translates into CASSPETGGRGTEAFF.

V and J are TRBV5-8 and TRBJ1-2; D might be TRBD1 (6 bases). The length of the CDR3 is 15 residues. Trimming shortened V by 1 base and J by 6 bases, and 16 bases separated the two germline ends. Germline V gives CDR1 SGHTS, CDR2 YDEGEE. CDR3 protein: CASSLRVWGTNGYTF. In DNA form, the CDR3 reads TGTGCCAGCAGCTTGCGGGTTTGGGGGACAAATGGCTACACCTTC.

The V call is TRBV5-4, the J call TRBJ2-3; D perhaps matches TRBD1 (5 bases). The CDR3 is 14 amino acids. The germline V and J ends were trimmed by 4 bases and 2 bases, with 11 bases remaining between them. CDR1 SGHNT and CDR2 YYREEE come from the germline V gene (reference sequence). The CDR3 reads CASSKDTFTDTQYF. The CDR3 coding sequence is TGTGCCAGCAGCAAGGACACCTTCACAGATACGCAGTATTTT.

The count of this clone is one. The chain has TRBV9 and TRBJ2-1; D is unresolved. The V and J ends lost 0 bases and 4 bases respectively, with 8 bases between them. The germline V gene encodes CDR1 SGDLS and CDR2 YYNGEE. The CDR3 totals 14 residues. The CDR3 coding sequence is TGTGCCAGCAGCGTAGGAGCTACGTACAATGAGCAGTTCTTC. It specifies CASSVGATYNEQFF.

The CDR3 loop reads CASSLDVDRGGGGELFF. The CDR3 bases are TGTGCCAGCAGCTTAGATGTTGACAGGGGCGGAGGCGGGGAGCTGTTTTTT. The V and J genes are TRBV7-3 and TRBJ2-2, with 8 bases aligning to TRBD1. Germline CDR1 reads SGHTA; CDR2 reads FQGTGA. With V trimmed by 2 bases and J by 7 bases, 12 bases remained unmatched. The CDR3 has 17 amino acids. The full variable domain, rest sourced from reference TRBV7-3 and TRBJ2-2, is GAGVSQTPSNKVTEKGKYVELRCDPISGHTALYWYRQSLGQGPEFLIYFQGTGAADDSGLPNDRFFAVRPEGSVSTLKIQRTERGDSAVYLCASSLDVDRGGGGELFFGEGSRLTVL.

The chain carries TRBV7-9 and TRBJ2-2; 7 bases are a match to TRBD1. Looked up from germline, CDR1 is SEHNR and CDR2 is FQNEAQ (reference sequence). CDR3 length: 16 amino acids. The J segment lost 5 bases and the V segment lost 5 bases, leaving 11 bases of the junction unmatched. For the CDR3, the DNA is TGTGCCAGCAGCGGCCCCGGGACAGAGCTAACCGGGGAGCTGTTTTTT. Encoded protein: CASSGPGTELTGELFF.

This chain joins TRBV27 and TRBJ2-2; 9 bases match TRBD1. Losses at the gene ends were 9 bases for V and 1 base for J; bases not matched to a gene: 12. The CDR3 length is 17 residues. Per the germline V gene, CDR1 is MNHEY and CDR2 is SMNVEV (reference sequence). CDR3 DNA: TGTGCCAGTACCCCGAGGGGACAGGGCGGGAACACCGGGGAGCTGTTTTTT. This codes for CASTPRGQGGNTGELFF.

The V gene is TRBV5-4, the J gene TRBJ1-2; 12 bases are shared with TRBD1. Germline V gene lookup returns CDR1 SGHNT and CDR2 YYREEE (reference sequence). The CDR3 is 16 residues long. J was trimmed by 4 bases and V by 4 bases; bases with no gene match: 8. CDR3 residues: CASSRGQGAEGYGYTF. The CDR3 nucleotides are TGTGCCAGCAGCCGGGGACAGGGGGCTGAGGGCTATGGCTACACCTTC.

The rearrangement uses TRBV6-5 and TRBJ1-6, with 8 bases fitting TRBD1. This CDR3 has 14 amino acids. The germline gives CDR1 MNHEY, CDR2 SVGAGI. V lost 6 bases, J lost 8 bases, and 6 bases stayed unmatched. CDR3 sequence (DNA): TGTGCCAGCAGCAAACAGGGGGATTATTCACCCCTCCACTTT. Translated: CASSKQGDYSPLHF.

This chain connects TRBV5-1 to TRBJ2-7, with TRBD1 matching 8 bases. Germline V gives CDR1 SGHRS, CDR2 YFSETQ. CDR3 length: 14 amino acids. The V gene end was trimmed by 1 base and the J gene end by 5 bases; junction bases not matched to a gene: 5. The CDR3 spells CASSLLQGGHEQYF. The CDR3 DNA sequence: TGCGCCAGCAGCTTGTTACAGGGGGGCCACGAGCAGTACTTC. Drawing the rest from reference TRBV5-1 and TRBJ2-7, the complete variable domain is KAGVTQTPRYLIKTRGQQVTLSCSPISGHRSVSWYQQTPGQGLQFLFEYFSETQRNKGNFPGRFSGRQFSNSRSEMNVSTLELGDSALYLCASSLLQGGHEQYFGPGTRLTVT.

The chain has TRBV5-1 and TRBJ2-1; 8 positions agree with TRBD1. J lost 3 bases, V lost 7 bases, and 3 bases had no gene match. The CDR3 has 13 amino acids. Germline V lookup: CDR1 SGHRS, CDR2 YFSETQ. The CDR3 reads CASATGGYNEQFF. CDR3 in DNA: TGCGCCAGCGCCACAGGGGGCTACAATGAGCAGTTCTTC. The entire variable domain, with the rest obtained from reference TRBV5-1 and TRBJ2-1, is as follows: KAGVTQTPRYLIKTRGQQVTLSCSPISGHRSVSWYQQTPGQGLQFLFEYFSETQRNKGNFPGRFSGRQFSNSRSEMNVSTLELGDSALYLCASATGGYNEQFFGPGTRLTVL.

The rearrangement joins TRBV5-1 to TRBJ1-6; D is uncertain. Germline V gene data show CDR1 as SGHRS and CDR2 as YFSETQ. The length of the CDR3 is 14 residues. V shed 0 bases and J shed 11 bases, with 12 bases lying between them. CDR3 sequence: CASSLETGGAPLHF. CDR3 DNA: TGCGCCAGCAGCTTGGAGACTGGTGGAGCACCCCTCCACTTT.

The genes are TRBV19 and TRBJ1-6; D unclear. The ends were cut back, 7 bases at V and 0 bases at J, with 10 bases in the middle. There are 15 residues in the CDR3. Looked up from germline, CDR1 is LNHDA and CDR2 is SQIVND (reference sequence). The CDR3 here is CASKEGASYNSPLHF. In DNA, the CDR3 is TGTGCCAGTAAGGAGGGCGCCTCCTATAATTCACCCCTCCACTTT.

The chain carries TRBV18 and TRBJ1-2; perhaps TRBD1 as D (6 bases). CDR1 is KGHSH and CDR2 is LQKENI in the germline V gene. There are 16 residues in the CDR3. V was cut by 3 bases and J by 7 bases, with 21 bases left in between. The CDR3 loop reads CASSPEMDSRRSGYTF. The DNA of the CDR3 is TGTGCCAGCTCACCGGAGATGGACAGTAGAAGGAGTGGCTACACCTTC.

This clone showed up just once. The chain employs TRBV10-3 and TRBJ2-3; 8 bases fit TRBD2. Germline CDR1 and CDR2: ENHRY and SYGVKD. J was trimmed by 3 bases and V by 2 bases; bases with no gene match: 4. CDR3 length: 15 amino acids. The CDR3 DNA reads TGTGCCATCAGTGAGGGCGGGGGGTCAACAGATACGCAGTATTTT. Its protein product is CAISEGGGSTDTQYF.

Written as DNA, the CDR3 is TGTGCCAGCAGCCAATGGGGACAGGGTAAAGAGACCCAGTACTTC. Protein: CASSQWGQGKETQYF. The chain links TRBV7-9 to TRBJ2-5, with 9 bases fitting TRBD1. V shed 5 bases and J 3 bases; nucleotides not matched to a gene: 7. Germline CDR1 reads SEHNR; CDR2 reads FQNEAQ (reference sequence). The CDR3 covers 15 residues.